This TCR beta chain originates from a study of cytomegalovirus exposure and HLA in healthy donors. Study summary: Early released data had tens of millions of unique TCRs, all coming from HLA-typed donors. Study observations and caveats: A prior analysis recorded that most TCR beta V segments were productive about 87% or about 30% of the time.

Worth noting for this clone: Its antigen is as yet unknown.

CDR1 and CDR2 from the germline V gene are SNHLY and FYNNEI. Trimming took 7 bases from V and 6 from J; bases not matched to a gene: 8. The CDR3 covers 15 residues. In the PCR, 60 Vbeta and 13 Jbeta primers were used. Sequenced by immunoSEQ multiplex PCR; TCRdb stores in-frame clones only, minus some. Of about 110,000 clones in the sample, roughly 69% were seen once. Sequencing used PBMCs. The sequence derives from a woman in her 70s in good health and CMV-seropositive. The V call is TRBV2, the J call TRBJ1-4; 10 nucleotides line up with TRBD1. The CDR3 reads CASTLRGTGDEKLFF. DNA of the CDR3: TGTGCCAGCACCCTGAGGGGGACAGGGGATGAAAAACTGTTTTTT.